The T cell receptor beta chain described here comes from a study of T cells after yellow fever vaccination. It was through 5'RACE template switching that TCR cDNA was made, with a universal primer site and UMIs added. Using its own MiXCR run on the 5' RACE reads, TCRdb lists one record per CDR3 protein. The table shows about 360,000 distinct CDR3 sequences, with 6% to 8% occurring only once. This clonotype was recorded a few times. The germline V gene encodes CDR1 DFQATT and CDR2 SNEGSKA (reference sequence). The V end lost 1 base, the J end lost 2 bases, and 12 bases lay between the germline ends. The CDR3 is made up of 14 amino acids.

The rearrangement joins TRBV20-1 to TRBJ2-7; D might be TRBD1 or TRBD2, each matching 5 bases. The sequencing used PBMCs, collected 5 days after the yellow fever booster vaccination. This TCR came from a man aged 25 to 45 who received the YFV17D yellow fever vaccine. The CDR3 loop is CSARGGWGAYEQYF. The CDR3 coding sequence is TGCAGTGCTAGAGGGGGGTGGGGCGCCTACGAGCAGTACTTC.